This TCR beta chain was observed in a study of human T cells and chemical hapten exposure (dated by TCRdb to about 2021). For context, the study as a whole: Libraries were pooled for sequencing, and variation in per-sample TCR yields was attributed mainly to small differences in library volumes within the pool. This study followed changes in the peripheral blood TCR repertoire in vivo during primary and secondary sensitization of alopecia patients to the hapten diphenylcyclopropenone (DPC).

During library preparation, unique molecular identifiers were attached to individual cDNA molecules so that TCRs could be counted quantitatively and reproducibly. For every blood RNA sample, sequencing covered both the TCR alpha and TCR beta chains. The source study handled its data this way. A median of about 87,000 TCRs per sample was observed, with a range of about 20,000 to 750,000. V, J and CDR3 annotation of the TCR reads was performed with the Decombinator software suite. For PS versus PT1 abundance plots, all samples were subsampled to the same number of TCRs (28,000). Expanded TCRs were defined as absent before sensitization and observed at least eight times at the 2-week time point. TCRdb reran the public reads through fastp at Q25 and MiXCR, keeping productive beta chains. Under each unique CDR3 protein, matching rows form one entry showing the most common genes and DNA. These V and J calls derive from TCRdb rather than the authors' analysis. Recorded for this sample are roughly 120,000 distinct CDR3 sequences; more than 8.5% of them occurred a single time. 1.1% to 1.5% of the sample is held by the ten biggest clonotypes.

Unfractionated whole blood was collected in Tempus Blood RNA tubes, and total RNA was extracted from that blood. Roughly 5 healthy volunteers acted as controls for TCR sequencing and had blood drawn at day 0, 2 weeks and 6 weeks. In its sample, this clonotype was seen many times. There is no known antigen for this receptor. Base quality data are lacking; no much larger clone is found one base away. Inclusive of the bounding cysteine and phenylalanine, the CDR3 is 15 residues long. The sequence is cut down to CDR3 DNA, 45 bases in frame from base 1. V loses 3 bases, J loses 0 bases, and the germline ends lie 11 bases apart. CDR1 SGHRS and CDR2 YFSETQ are derived from the germline V gene. Overall study outcomes, separate from this receptor: After repeated subsampling, the strength of the expansion versus patch-test correlation and the threshold at which it became significant changed. No change with DPC sensitization was found in the number of TCRs above 1 in 1000 frequency, and no evidence of global repertoire structure alterations was found.

The chain was built from TRBV5-1 and TRBJ2-3; a confident D gene designation cannot be given. The TCR originated in a human donor in good health. Some clones in this sample may be carry-over from other donors' samples. Donor details come from another sample of the same person, matched by shared clones. Specimen: whole blood. The bases are TGCGCCAGCAGCTGGACCGATTATAGCACAGATACGCAGTATTTT. It encodes CASSWTDYSTDTQYF.